The 9 T cell receptor beta chains reported below all come from one sample, sequenced in a study of memory CD4+ T cells and cytomegalovirus serostatus. This table comes from immunoSEQ multiplex PCR, and its TCRdb copy is limited to in-frame clones, with some not included. The sample lists tens of thousands of clones; roughly 77% were seen once. The sort gate was single viable CD3+CD4+CD8-CD45RO+ cells for memory CD4+ T cells. The sample comprised memory CD4+ T cells from blood. The receptors were sampled from an adult in good health and CMV-seropositive.

The chain is built from TRBV4-3 and TRBJ2-3, with D possibly being TRBD2 (6 bases). Between the trimmed V and J ends, which lost 0 bases and 3 bases, there was a span of 16 bases. CDR1 is LGHNA, CDR2 YSLEER, per germline. The CDR3 consists of 17 residues. DNA of the CDR3: TGCGCCAGCAGCCAAGAGAGGAGGGGCCGGGGAACAGATACGCAGTATTTT. It is translated as CASSQERRGRGTDTQYF.

The rearrangement links TRBV30 to TRBJ1-5; 7 nucleotides line up with TRBD1. Trimming at V came to 7 bases and at J to 4 bases, leaving 19 bases not matched to a gene. In germline, CDR1 is GTSNPN, CDR2 SVGIG (reference sequence). This CDR3 contains 17 residues. The CDR3 sequence is CASPGQLDTRRNQPQHF. CDR3 DNA: TGTGCCTCCCCGGGACAGCTGGATACCCGAAGGAATCAGCCCCAGCATTTT.

This sequence joins TRBV21-1 and TRBJ1-4. TRBV21-1 counts as a pseudogene. CDR3 length: 18 residues. The CDR3 sequence is CASTVRSSPFATNEKLFF. CDR3 sequence (DNA): TGTGCCAGCACCGTCCGGTCCAGTCCTTTTGCAACTAATGAAAAACTGTTTTTT.

The chain recombines TRBV7-9 with TRBJ2-2; D remains unclear. Germline CDR1 reads SEHNR; CDR2 reads FQNEAQ (reference sequence). This CDR3 region has 12 residues. Trimming shortened V by 2 bases and J by 7 bases, and 5 bases separated the two germline ends. As DNA, the CDR3 is TGTGCCAGCAGCTTACCCGGCGGGGAGCTGTTTTTT. Its translation is CASSLPGGELFF.

The chain employs TRBV10-3 and TRBJ2-1; 7 bases align to TRBD2. Germline lookup yields CDR1 ENHRY and CDR2 SYGVKD. After removal of 3 bases from V and 6 bases from J, the junction contained 8 bases not matched to a gene. The CDR3 loop spans 15 amino acids. The CDR3 is CAISDPGRAGNEQFF. As DNA, the CDR3 is TGTGCCATCAGTGACCCAGGGAGGGCCGGCAATGAGCAGTTCTTC.

The chain recombines TRBV9 with TRBJ2-1; 7 bases align to TRBD2. The J segment lost 7 bases and the V segment lost 3 bases, leaving 10 bases of the junction unmatched. The CDR3 extends over 15 amino acids. Per germline, CDR1 SGDLS and CDR2 YYNGEE. The CDR3 sequence is CASSEGLESSNEQFF. For the CDR3, the DNA is TGTGCCAGCAGCGAAGGACTAGAGTCGTCAAATGAGCAGTTCTTC.

The chain employs TRBV6-1 and TRBJ1-1, with a tentative D call TRBD1 (6 bases). Between the trimmed V and J ends, which lost 6 bases and 4 bases, there was a span of 12 bases. The germline CDR1 and CDR2 sequences are MNHNS and SASEGT. The CDR3 covers 13 residues. Here the CDR3 DNA reads TGTGCCAGCAGGCCCAAGGGGGGCACTGAAGCTTTCTTT. It specifies CASRPKGGTEAFF.

The V gene is TRBV28, the J gene TRBJ2-7; TRBD1 agrees at 10 bases. V lost 6 bases to trimming and J lost 4 bases; unmatched junction nucleotides: 9. Germline V gives CDR1 MDHEN, CDR2 SYDVKM. The length of the CDR3 is 15 residues. CDR3 amino acids: CASSAADRGIYEQYF. For the CDR3, the DNA is TGTGCCAGCAGCGCAGCGGACAGGGGGATTTACGAGCAGTACTTC.

The rearrangement joins TRBV28 to TRBJ2-7, with 8 bases that match TRBD1. CDR1 is MDHEN, CDR2 SYDVKM, per germline. CDR3 length: 15 residues. Trimming removed 6 bases from V and 3 bases from J; junction bases left unmatched: 10. The CDR3 nucleotides are TGTGCCAGCAGGCATGAGACCGGGACAGGCTACGAGCAGTACTTC. The encoded protein is CASRHETGTGYEQYF.